This T cell receptor (beta chain) was captured in a study of neurological immune-mediated disorders. This clonotype was observed many times. TCRdb used MiXCR to reprocess the 5' RACE reads, holding one entry per CDR3 protein. The sample holds around 37,000 distinct CDR3 sequences, approximately 12% seen once. Regarding time point: technical triplicate 1. V lost 3 bases and J lost 6; bases outside the gene matches: 5. CDR1 is SGHRS, CDR2 YFSETQ, per germline. The CDR3 has 15 residues. Specimen: PBMCs. This TCR came from a man aged 55 to 70 with HTLV-1-associated myelopathy (HAM/TSP). The chain uses TRBV5-1 and TRBJ2-7, with 14 bases fitting TRBD2. This CDR3 is CASSWGLAGELEQYF. CDR3 coding DNA: TGCGCCAGCAGCTGGGGACTAGCGGGAGAACTCGAGCAGTACTTC.